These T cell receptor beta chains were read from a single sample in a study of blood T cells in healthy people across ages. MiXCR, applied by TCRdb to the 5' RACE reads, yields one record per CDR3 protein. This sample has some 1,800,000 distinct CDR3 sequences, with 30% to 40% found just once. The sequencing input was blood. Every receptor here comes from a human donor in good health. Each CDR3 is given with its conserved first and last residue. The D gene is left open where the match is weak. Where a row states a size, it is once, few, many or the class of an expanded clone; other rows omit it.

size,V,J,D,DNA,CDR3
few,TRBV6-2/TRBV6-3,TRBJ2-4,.,TGTGCCAGCGCACTAGCCAAAAACATTCAGTACTTC,CASALAKNIQYF
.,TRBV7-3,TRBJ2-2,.,TGTGCCAGCAGCTTAAGTCCCCGAGACACCGGGGAGCTGTTTTTT,CASSLSPRDTGELFF
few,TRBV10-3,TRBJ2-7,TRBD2,TGTGCCACCAACCCTAGCGGCGATCCCTACGAGCAGTACTTC,CATNPSGDPYEQYF
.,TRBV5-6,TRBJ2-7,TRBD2,TGTGCCAGCAGCTGGGGACTAGCGTACTCCTACGAGCAGTACTTC,CASSWGLAYSYEQYF
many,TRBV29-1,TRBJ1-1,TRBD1,TGCAGCGTTTCTGGCCCGGGACAGGGAGGTACTGAAGCTTTCTTT,CSVSGPGQGGTEAFF
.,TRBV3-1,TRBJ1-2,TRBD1,TGTGCCAGCAGTCACGGGACAGGACGGGACCATGGCTACACCTTC,CASSHGTGRDHGYTF
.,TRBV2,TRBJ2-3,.,TGTGCCAGCAGTGATAAAGACGGGGGTGGTACGCAGTATTTT,CASSDKDGGGTQYF
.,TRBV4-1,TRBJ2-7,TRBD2,TGCGCCAGCAGCCTTCGACTAGCGGGGGCCATCCCCTACGAGCAGTACTTC,CASSLRLAGAIPYEQYF
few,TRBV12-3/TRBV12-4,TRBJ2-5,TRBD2,TGTGCCAGCAGATATCTAGCGGGGGCAGGTTACCAGTACTTC,CASRYLAGAGYQYF
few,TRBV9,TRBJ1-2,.,TGTGCCAGCAGCGGAGGGGATCCTGACTATGGCTACACCTTC,CASSGGDPDYGYTF